A selection of T cell receptor beta chains follows, all from one sample in a study of response to subunit inactivated influenza vaccine. TCRdb itself ran the RT-PCR reads through MiXCR, one entry per CDR3 protein. Of hundreds of thousands of distinct CDR3 sequences listed, roughly 25% are singletons. Sequenced material: CD4+ T cells sorted from PBMCs, taken 5 days after vaccination. These receptors all come from a man between 50 and 59 years old who received an inactivated influenza vaccine. CDR3s include the opening cysteine and the closing phenylalanine or tryptophan. Each record gives: J gene, clone size, D gene, V gene, CDR3 DNA, CDR3 protein. A D gene is named only where the DNA matches it firmly. Size is stated for part of the rows, as once, few or many counts, or as a class when the clone is expanded.

>TRBJ1-4|.|.|TRBV20-1
TGCAGTGCGTCACGGGGGCCAACTAATGAAAAACTGTTTTTT
CSASRGPTNEKLFF
>TRBJ2-1|.|.|TRBV7-9
TGTGCCAGCAGCTCCGGGACTCTAGAGGTGAATGAGCAGTTCTTC
CASSSGTLEVNEQFF
>TRBJ1-5|.|.|TRBV7-8
TGTGCCAGCAGCCCTCTCAGGGGAGGGTTTCAGCCCCAGCATTTT
CASSPLRGGFQPQHF
>TRBJ2-3|.|.|TRBV20-1
.
CSTSASGGANTQYF
>TRBJ2-7|.|.|TRBV7-9
TGTGCCAGCAGCTTAGCGACTGCCCCCTACGAGCAGTACTTC
CASSLATAPYEQYF
>TRBJ1-1|.|.|TRBV12-3/TRBV12-4
TGTGCCAGCAATACACCTGGAGGGGTTAACACTGAAGCTTTCTTT
CASNTPGGVNTEAFF
>TRBJ2-3|.|TRBD2|TRBV7-2
TGTGCCAGCCTCCAGCGGGGGGGCGTCACAGATACGCAGTATTTT
CASLQRGGVTDTQYF
>TRBJ2-3|few|.|TRBV29-1
TGCAGCGCAGCACCCCCCGGTGGTAGCACAGATACGCAGTATTTT
CSAAPPGGSTDTQYF
>TRBJ1-1|few|.|TRBV20-1
TGCAGTGCTAGACTCCGGGGGAAGGGTCTTACTGAAGCTTTCTTT
CSARLRGKGLTEAFF
>TRBJ1-2|few|.|TRBV5-4
TGTGCCAGCAGCGGGGCCCTGGGGCGTGGCTACACCTTC
CASSGALGRGYTF
>TRBJ2-7|.|TRBD1|TRBV2
TGTGCCAGCAGTGAGTCCCCTTCGACAGGGTTTCGCTCCGAGCAGTACTTC
CASSESPSTGFRSEQYF
>TRBJ2-5|few|.|TRBV4-3
TGCGCCAGCAGCCCCGCGTCAGGCTCGGAGACCCAGTACTTC
CASSPASGSETQYF
>TRBJ1-2|few|TRBD1|TRBV24-1
TGTGCCACTCGGGACAGGACCCCTTTGGGCTATGGCTACACCTTC
CATRDRTPLGYGYTF
>TRBJ2-1|many|TRBD2|TRBV29-1
TGCAGCGTTGCGGGGGGATACGGTGAGCAGTTCTTC
CSVAGGYGEQFF
>TRBJ2-7|.|.|TRBV27
TGTGCCAGCAGTTTGAAACCCATGGGAGATTACGAGCAGTACTTC
CASSLKPMGDYEQYF
>TRBJ1-2|.|.|TRBV20-1
TGCAGAGGAGTAGATGGCTACACCTTC
CRGVDGYTF
>TRBJ2-1|.|.|TRBV29-1
TGCAGCGTGGAGGGACCGGGAACCACTGAGCAGTTCTTC
CSVEGPGTTEQFF
>TRBJ2-2|many|.|TRBV29-1
TGCAGCGTTGAAGAGGGCCGACCCACCGGGGAGCTGTTTTTT
CSVEEGRPTGELFF
>TRBJ2-7|.|.|TRBV10-3
TGTGCCATCCTTGAGGGGTTAGGATACGAGCAGTACTTC
CAILEGLGYEQYF
>TRBJ1-5|few|.|TRBV10-3
TGTGCCATCAGTGAGTCGAATAGCGGCAATCAGCCCCAGCATTTT
CAISESNSGNQPQHF
>TRBJ2-3|.|TRBD2|TRBV11-3
TGTGCCAGCAGCCTCGGGACTAGCGGGATCGGGGATACGCAGTATTTT
CASSLGTSGIGDTQYF
>TRBJ2-1|.|.|TRBV20-1
TGCAGTGCTAGATCCTGGTCCCACAATGAGCAGTTCTTC
CSARSWSHNEQFF
>TRBJ2-7|few|TRBD1|TRBV5-1
TGCGCCAGCAGCTTGATTGCAGGGGGCTACGAGCAGTACTTC
CASSLIAGGYEQYF
>TRBJ1-1|few|.|TRBV5-5
TGTGCCAGCAGCTTGGCAAGGGTTGGGACTGAAGCTTTCTTT
CASSLARVGTEAFF
>TRBJ2-5|few|TRBD1|TRBV6-5
TGTGCCAGCAGTTCAGACAGGGGTTTGTGGGAGACCCAGTACTTC
CASSSDRGLWETQYF
>TRBJ2-7|.|.|TRBV28
TGTGCCAGCAGTTTATTACAAGGGAGCGAGCAGTACTTC
CASSLLQGSEQYF
>TRBJ2-7|many|.|TRBV29-1
TGCAGCGCCGCGACAGGAACCTACGAGCAGTACTTC
CSAATGTYEQYF
>TRBJ2-1|few|TRBD2|TRBV5-1
TGCGCCAGCAGCGCTGGACTAGCGGGGACCTACAATGAGCAGTTCTTC
CASSAGLAGTYNEQFF
>TRBJ1-5|few|.|TRBV6-5
TGTGCCAGCAGTTACTCGACACAGTCCAATCAGCCCCAGCATTTT
CASSYSTQSNQPQHF
>TRBJ1-6|.|TRBD1|TRBV2
TGTGCCACCAAAAGGGACAGAAGTTCACCCCTCCACTTT
CATKRDRSSPLHF
>TRBJ2-5|.|TRBD2|TRBV4-1
TGCGCCAGCAGCCAAGATCAACTAGCGGGGGTAGAGACCCAGTACTTC
CASSQDQLAGVETQYF
>TRBJ2-6|.|TRBD1|TRBV6-1
TGTGCCAGCAACCCGGGACAGGGGGCGCTTGGGGCCAACGTCCTGACTTTC
CASNPGQGALGANVLTF
>TRBJ2-7|.|.|TRBV5-1
TGCGCCAGCAGCGGAGGACAGCCAAGCTCCTACGAGCAGTACTTC
CASSGGQPSSYEQYF
>TRBJ2-2|many|.|TRBV7-2
TGTGCCAGCAGCTATGGGAACACCGGGGAGCTGTTTTTT
CASSYGNTGELFF
>TRBJ2-7|few|.|TRBV7-6
TGTGCCAGCAGCCTAGGTGACCGCCCCAGCTCCTACGAGCAGTACTTC
CASSLGDRPSSYEQYF
>TRBJ2-1|.|TRBD2|TRBV20-1
TGCAGTGCTAGTCTCGGACTAGCGGGAGGAAAGCAGTTCTTC
CSASLGLAGGKQFF
>TRBJ2-7|few|.|TRBV5-1
TGCGCCAGCAGCTTGGACGCCGACAGCTCCTACGAGCAGTACTTC
CASSLDADSSYEQYF
>TRBJ1-4|few|.|TRBV6-1
TGTGCCAGCGAGGGCACTCTCAATGAAAAACTGTTTTTT
CASEGTLNEKLFF
>TRBJ2-5|few|.|TRBV5-6
TGTGCCAGCAGCTTGGTAGGGGGAAGAGGGGAGACCCAGTACTTC
CASSLVGGRGETQYF
>TRBJ2-3|.|TRBD2|TRBV20-1
TGCAGTTCCGAGCTAGCGGGAGGCGCAGATACGCAGTATTTT
CSSELAGGADTQYF
>TRBJ2-3|few|TRBD1|TRBV12-3/TRBV12-4
TGTGCCAGCAGGAGACAGGGTAGCACAGATACGCAGTATTTT
CASRRQGSTDTQYF
>TRBJ2-5|.|TRBD2|TRBV10-3
TGTGCCATCAGTGATAGCGGGGGGTTTCAAGAGACCCAGTACTTC
CAISDSGGFQETQYF
>TRBJ2-3|few|.|TRBV12-3/TRBV12-4
TGTGCCAGCAGTTTAGGTGCAGCTTCCACAGATACGCAGTATTTT
CASSLGAASTDTQYF
>TRBJ2-1|.|.|TRBV12-3/TRBV12-4
TGTGCCAGCAGCCGAGTGGGGGGGCAAAATGAGCAGTTCTTC
CASSRVGGQNEQFF
>TRBJ2-2|many|.|TRBV7-3
TGTGCCAGCAGCTTAAAGGGGTTAGCCCGTGGCGGGGAGCTGTTTTTT
CASSLKGLARGGELFF
>TRBJ2-3|few|.|TRBV12-3/TRBV12-4
TGTGCCAGCAGTTCCCCCCCGGGGGGCGCTGATACGCAGTATTTT
CASSSPPGGADTQYF
>TRBJ2-5|.|TRBD1|TRBV5-1
TGCGCCAGCAGCGTACAAGGACAGAACAGGGGAGAGACCCAGTACTTC
CASSVQGQNRGETQYF
>TRBJ2-1|few|.|TRBV6-2/TRBV6-3
TGTGCCAGCAGTGGTACTAGTGTAAGTGAGCAGTTCTTC
CASSGTSVSEQFF
>TRBJ2-1|.|TRBD2|TRBV5-1
TGCGCCAGCAGCCCGCCGGGCCTAGCGGGGGCCTACAATGAGCAGTTCTTC
CASSPPGLAGAYNEQFF
>TRBJ2-5|.|TRBD1|TRBV20-1
TGCAGTGCTTTACAGGGGGCACGGGAGACCCAGTACTTC
CSALQGARETQYF
>TRBJ1-3|few|.|TRBV27
TGTGCCAGCAGAACCCTGAGTGGGGGAAACACCATATATTTT
CASRTLSGGNTIYF
>TRBJ2-4|few|TRBD2|TRBV5-4
TGTGCCAGCAGCTGGCTGACTAGCGGGAGAGGATCAGCCAAAAACATTCAGTACTTC
CASSWLTSGRGSAKNIQYF
>TRBJ2-5|many|.|TRBV7-2
TGTGCCAGCAGCTTAGCGGGGGCTCTTGAGACCCAGTACTTC
CASSLAGALETQYF
>TRBJ2-3|few|TRBD2|TRBV20-1
TGCAGTTTCGCAGCGGGAGGTGCAGATACGCAGTATTTT
CSFAAGGADTQYF
>TRBJ2-3|.|.|TRBV25-1
TGTGCCAGCTCCGGAGGGGCAGATACGCAGTATTTT
CASSGGADTQYF
>TRBJ2-1|.|TRBD1|TRBV20-1
TGCAGTGCTCCCGACCGTAGGGGGCCGGGGAATGAGCAGTTCTTC
CSAPDRRGPGNEQFF
>TRBJ2-5|once|TRBD2|TRBV4-2
TGTGCCAGCAGCCAAGATCGACTAGCGTGGGAGACCCAGTACTTC
CASSQDRLAWETQYF
>TRBJ2-1|.|TRBD2|TRBV7-7
TGTGCCAGCAGCCCCGGGACTAGCGGGAGGGCCTCCTACAATGAGCAGTTCTTC
CASSPGTSGRASYNEQFF
>TRBJ1-1|.|.|TRBV6-2/TRBV6-3
TGTGCCAGCAGTCCGTATGTCGGGGTGAGGGACACTGAAGCTTTCTTT
CASSPYVGVRDTEAFF